This T cell receptor (beta chain) was found in a study of blood T cell repertoires in COVID-19. The authors' processing: Using reference gene primer amplification, nucleated cell counts were estimated. TCRdb's table, derived via immunoSEQ multiplex PCR, lists solely in-frame clones and lacks some. The V and J calls and the clone size are those of that table, but D and trimming were determined from the DNA. This sample has fewer than 250,000 clones, with 85% to 90% found just once. This CDR3 has 14 residues. V lost 1 base and J 2 bases, leaving 6 bases between the germline ends. The germline CDR1 and CDR2 sequences are LNHNV and YYDKDF (reference sequence).

Sequencing was carried out using PBMCs or T cells enriched from blood (not recorded which). The sequence was collected from a man aged 45-65 years who had been exposed to COVID-19. V gene TRBV15 combines with J gene TRBJ2-1, with D hard to call. The DNA of the CDR3 is TGTGCCACCAGCAGAGGCAGGCCCTACAATGAGCAGTTCTTC. The encoded protein is CATSRGRPYNEQFF.